Shown below are 2 T cell receptor beta chains from a single sample sequenced in a study of neurological immune-mediated disorders (dated by TCRdb to between 2018 and 2020). Libraries were built with 5' RACE. The sample was run on an Illumina HiSeq 2500. TCRdb's own reprocessing of the public reads used fastp at Q25 and MiXCR and kept productive beta chains. Rows are combined by CDR3 protein, so each entry shows the most common genes and DNA. The sample data list about 82,000 distinct CDR3 sequences, and around 2.6% of these were observed just once. Around 1.1% of the sample belongs to the ten largest clones. Input material: PBMCs. The receptors were gathered from a woman in her 30s with multiple sclerosis.

This clonotype was seen at least ten times. V usage is TRBV10-2 and J usage is TRBJ2-1; 10 nucleotides line up with TRBD1. J gave up 2 bases and V 6 bases, and 4 bases lay outside the gene matches. Germline loops: CDR1 WSHSY, CDR2 SAAADI. The CDR3 length is 15 residues. The CDR3 loop reads CASRETGGPYNEQFF. CDR3 nucleotide sequence: TGCGCCAGCAGGGAGACAGGGGGCCCCTACAATGAGCAGTTCTTC.

This clonotype was seen ten or more times. This chain links TRBV4-2 with TRBJ2-1; D not certain. This CDR3 is 17 amino acids long. The V gene's germline CDR1 is LGHNA and CDR2 YNFKEQ. The V end lost 0 bases, the J end lost 0 bases, and 12 bases lay between the germline ends. CDR3 bases: TGTGCCAGCAGCCAAGATGTTGAGTCAGGCTCCTACAATGAGCAGTTCTTC. As protein: CASSQDVESGSYNEQFF.